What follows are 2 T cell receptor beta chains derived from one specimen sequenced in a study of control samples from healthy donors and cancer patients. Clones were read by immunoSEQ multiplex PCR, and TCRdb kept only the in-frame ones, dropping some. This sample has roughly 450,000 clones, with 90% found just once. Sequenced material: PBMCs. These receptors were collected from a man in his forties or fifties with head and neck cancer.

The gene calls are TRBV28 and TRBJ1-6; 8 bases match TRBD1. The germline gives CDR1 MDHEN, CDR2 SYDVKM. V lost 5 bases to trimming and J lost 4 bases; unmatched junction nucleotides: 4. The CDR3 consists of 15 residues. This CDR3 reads CASSQQGDYNSPLHF. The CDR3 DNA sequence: TGTGCCAGCAGTCAACAGGGGGATTATAATTCACCCCTCCACTTT.

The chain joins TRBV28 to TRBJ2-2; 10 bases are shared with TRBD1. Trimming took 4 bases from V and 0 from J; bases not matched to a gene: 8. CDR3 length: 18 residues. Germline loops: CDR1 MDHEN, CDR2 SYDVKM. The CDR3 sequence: CASSYGTGAKSNTGELFF. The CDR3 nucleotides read TGTGCCAGCAGTTACGGGACAGGGGCGAAATCGAACACCGGGGAGCTGTTTTTT.